These T cell receptor beta chains were read from a single sample in a study of T cell responses to AZD1222 COVID-19 vaccine. Method: immunoSEQ multiplex PCR; TCRdb's copy keeps in-frame clones and lacks some. This table holds about 110,000 clones, approximately 87% found once. This material consisted of peripheral blood, taken on day 0 of AZD1222 vaccination. The source is an adult in good health. Both conserved end residues are trimmed from each CDR3. Fields, in order: V gene, J gene, CDR3 protein.

V: TRBV27
J: TRBJ1-1
CDR3: ASSFVDRGSTEAF

V: TRBV28
J: TRBJ2-7
CDR3: ASSRRGFGPPGNEQY

V: TRBV6-4
J: TRBJ1-2
CDR3: ASSATTGGQGYT

V: TRBV3-1/TRBV3-2
J: TRBJ1-1
CDR3: ASSQGFAVEAF

V: TRBV19
J: TRBJ2-1
CDR3: ASSMGLAAYNEQF

V: TRBV6-5
J: TRBJ1-6
CDR3: ASTGQLNSPLH

V: TRBV7-2
J: TRBJ2-3
CDR3: ASSLTGSGTDTQY

V: TRBV4-2
J: TRBJ2-1
CDR3: ASSQGASGSWDEQF

V: TRBV11-2
J: TRBJ2-7
CDR3: ASSPMSDEQY

V: TRBV20-1
J: TRBJ1-2
CDR3: SAQTDYGYT

V: TRBV5-6
J: TRBJ2-2
CDR3: ASSPRGLGTGELF

V: TRBV7-2
J: TRBJ1-4
CDR3: ASSLVRGEGTNEKLF

V: TRBV6-4
J: TRBJ1-1
CDR3: ASSASLNTEAF

V: TRBV6-4
J: TRBJ1-1
CDR3: ASSDSVGTEAF

V: TRBV11-2
J: TRBJ1-1
CDR3: AGAPGGVGTEAF

V: TRBV12-5
J: TRBJ1-2
CDR3: ASGRDRAYYGYT

V: TRBV6-6
J: TRBJ1-5
CDR3: ASSYSVTNQPQH

V: TRBV7-8
J: TRBJ1-1
CDR3: ASSLGAGSGGTEAF

V: TRBV25-1
J: TRBJ2-7
CDR3: ASSGIAHRDGSYEQY

V: TRBV15
J: TRBJ2-3
CDR3: ATSRERSPDTQY

V: TRBV3-1/TRBV3-2
J: TRBJ2-7
CDR3: ASSPPGVYEQY

V: TRBV5-4
J: TRBJ1-2
CDR3: ASSSDRWGDGYT

V: TRBV7-9
J: TRBJ2-5
CDR3: ASSLGQGTQETQY

V: TRBV4-1
J: TRBJ2-3
CDR3: ASSQEGASTDTQY

V: TRBV2
J: TRBJ2-3
CDR3: ASSTAGGRGDTQY

V: TRBV5-5
J: TRBJ1-2
CDR3: ASSQRTGGDYGYT

V: TRBV19
J: TRBJ1-1
CDR3: ASSKPAVMNTEAF

V: TRBV20-1
J: TRBJ2-7
CDR3: SASGRTSSDEQY

V: TRBV5-5
J: TRBJ1-1
CDR3: ASRPGTANTEAF

V: TRBV6-5
J: TRBJ1-4
CDR3: ASSYSQKNEKLF

V: TRBV5-4
J: TRBJ1-2
CDR3: ASSLEGPYGYT

V: TRBV6-5
J: TRBJ1-4
CDR3: ASKGDSNEKLF

V: TRBV6-2/TRBV6-3
J: TRBJ2-7
CDR3: ASSYSRTTLEQY

V: TRBV5-1
J: TRBJ1-2
CDR3: ASATGTGPLYGYT

V: TRBV28
J: TRBJ1-3
CDR3: ASSLQGLLLTRNTIY

V: TRBV7-2
J: TRBJ1-5
CDR3: ASSLLGGGQPQH

V: TRBV29-1
J: TRBJ2-3
CDR3: SVERGGTDTQY

V: TRBV7-6
J: TRBJ1-2
CDR3: ASSSRGFDGYT

V: TRBV6-4
J: TRBJ2-7
CDR3: ASSDVTSGGSHEQY

V: TRBV5-1
J: TRBJ2-1
CDR3: ASSPPSGRINEQF

V: TRBV6-5
J: TRBJ2-5
CDR3: ASSYQGGGETQY

V: TRBV2
J: TRBJ2-6
CDR3: ASSNIGYGGANVLT

V: TRBV2
J: TRBJ1-5
CDR3: ASSVDRGDQPQH

V: TRBV9
J: TRBJ2-7
CDR3: ASSVSGQSHEQY

V: TRBV15
J: TRBJ2-7
CDR3: ATSRVLASGEQY

V: TRBV5-5
J: TRBJ2-3
CDR3: ASSWGVAGGPDTQY

V: TRBV7-9
J: TRBJ2-1
CDR3: ASSPGGGAYNEQF

V: TRBV19
J: TRBJ2-2
CDR3: ASSIVQGVTGELF

V: TRBV6-5
J: TRBJ2-2
CDR3: ASSRLPGAGELF